This TCR beta chain is from a study of blood T cell repertoires in COVID-19. Study summary: COVID-19 samples collected from the United States, Italy and Spain covered acute and convalescent phases. T cells, B-cell-depleted T cells, or PBMCs supplied cDNA or gDNA.

J was trimmed by 12 bases and V by 4 bases; bases with no gene match: 16. CDR1 is SGHRS, CDR2 YFSETQ, per germline. This CDR3 comprises 17 residues. Generated by immunoSEQ multiplex PCR, the TCRdb table keeps only in-frame clones and is missing some. The sample includes fewer than 650,000 clones, approximately 88% of them seen just once. Enrolment of Seattle patients took place during active infection, and they were followed longitudinally. Sequenced material: peripheral blood. J is TRBJ1-6 and V is TRBV5-1, with 10 bases fitting TRBD1. The sequence was collected from a woman in her forties or fifties with COVID-19, enrolled during active disease. The DNA for the CDR3 is TGCGCCAGCAGCCTCGGGACAGGGGCGAGCTCGGGAGAACCCCTCCACTTT. Its translation is CASSLGTGASSGEPLHF.